One and the same sample provided the 13 T cell receptor beta chains below, sequenced in a study of CD8+CD57+ T cells in acquired aplastic anemia. Patients sequenced had flow cytometry evidence of CD8+CD57+ cell expansion. Genomic DNA was employed as the template in profiling TCR beta VDJ and CDR3. TCRdb redid the calling of the reads with MiXCR, one entry per CDR3 protein. The sample holds 150,000 to 200,000 distinct CDR3 sequences; around 50% are singletons and the top ten take roughly 13%. Sample: sorted CD4+, CD8+, or CD8+CD57+ T cells (not recorded which) from PBMCs. The receptors were gathered from a human donor with aplastic anemia.

There are a few counts of this clonotype. V usage is TRBV4-2 and J usage is TRBJ2-1; 10 nucleotides agree with TRBD2. There are 17 residues in the CDR3. The germline CDR1 and CDR2 sequences are LGHNA and YNFKEQ. The ends lost 0 bases at V and 15 bases at J; junction bases unmatched: 17. In DNA, the CDR3 is TGTGCCAGCAGCCAAGAGTCCCGGGGGAGCGGGGGGGTTGGTCGGTTCTTC. Translated: CASSQESRGSGGVGRFF.

The chain combines TRBV10-3 with TRBJ2-2; 9 nucleotides agree with TRBD1. Germline CDR1 reads ENHRY; CDR2 reads SYGVKD. J lost 6 bases, V lost 6 bases, and 5 bases had no gene match. This CDR3 is built from 14 residues. CDR3 nucleotides: TGTGCCATCAGCGCACAGGGGGCGCCCGGGGAGCTGTTTTTT. Protein sequence: CAISAQGAPGELFF.

The table lists this clonotype with many counts. This rearrangement joins TRBV9 to TRBJ2-5; D may be TRBD1 (5 bases). V was cut by 0 bases and J by 3 bases, with 9 bases left in between. CDR3 length equals 14 residues. Germline lookup yields CDR1 SGDLS and CDR2 YYNGEE. The DNA for the CDR3 is TGTGCCAGCAGCGTAGGGCAGGGCGAAGAGACCCAGTACTTC. The encoded protein is CASSVGQGEETQYF.

CDR3 loop: CASSESGGAVHEQYF. The CDR3, as DNA: TGCGCCAGCAGTGAGTCTGGGGGGGCGGTCCACGAGCAGTACTTC. The chain couples TRBV10-1 to TRBJ2-7; tentatively, D is TRBD2 (7 bases). Trimming took 0 bases from V and 5 from J, leaving 14 bases between them. The CDR3 covers 15 residues. Germline V gene lookup returns CDR1 WNHNN and CDR2 SYGVQD (reference sequence).

This chain uses TRBV7-2 with TRBJ1-5; no clear D. Trimming removed 1 base at V and 6 bases at J, with 4 bases between. The CDR3 is 12 residues long. Germline CDR1 is SGHTA and CDR2 is FQGNSA. The CDR3 reads CASSLDSQPQHF. CDR3 nucleotides: TGTGCCAGCAGCTTAGATAGTCAGCCCCAGCATTTT.

This clonotype was seen once. A much larger clone differs by one base, so this may be a read error. The V gene is TRBV11-1, the J gene TRBJ1-4; D is uncertain. CDR3 length: 19 residues. Germline CDR1 and CDR2: SGHAT and FQDESV (reference sequence). The DNA of the CDR3 is TGTGCCAGCAGCACCGGAATATCCCCGCTTTACTCAACTAATGAAAAACTGTCTTTT. Protein: CASSTGISPLYSTNEKLSF.

The chain uses TRBV20-1 and TRBJ1-1, with D possibly being TRBD1 (5 bases). This CDR3 contains 14 residues. The germline V gene encodes CDR1 DFQATT and CDR2 SNEGSKA (reference sequence). The V end lost 6 bases, the J end lost 0 bases, and 14 bases lay between the germline ends. The CDR3 loop is CSALDGTVNTEAFF. The CDR3 DNA is TGCAGTGCCCTCGACGGGACGGTGAACACTGAAGCTTTCTTT.

V is TRBV5-1 and J is TRBJ2-1; 7 nucleotides match TRBD2. The CDR3 contains 16 residues. The germline V gene has CDR1 SGHRS and CDR2 YFSETQ. After removal of 6 bases from V and 3 bases from J, the junction contained 12 bases not matched to a gene. Here the CDR3 reads CASNSTSSGHYNEQFF. The DNA for the CDR3 is TGCGCCAGCAACTCGACTTCTAGCGGCCACTACAATGAGCAGTTCTTC.

J is TRBJ2-7 and V is TRBV15; TRBD1 is a possible D gene (5 bases). The CDR3 runs to 16 residues. Germline CDR1 and CDR2: LNHNV and YYDKDF (reference sequence). Trimming left V 3 bases short and J 4 bases short, with 19 bases between. CDR3 amino acids: CATSSGMAGKGYEQYF. The CDR3 DNA is TGTGCCACCAGCAGCGGAATGGCAGGGAAAGGATACGAGCAGTACTTC.

The genes are TRBV5-1 and TRBJ1-6; unclear D gene. The V gene's germline CDR1 is SGHRS and CDR2 YFSETQ. V lost 6 bases and J 6 bases, leaving 10 bases between the germline ends. CDR3 length: 13 residues. CDR3 nucleotide sequence: TGCGCCAGCAACGAGTTGGGTAATTCACCCCTCCACTTT. Translating it yields CASNELGNSPLHF.

The V call is TRBV29-1, the J call TRBJ2-1; the D gene is possibly TRBD1 (5 bases). Looked up from germline, CDR1 is SQVTM and CDR2 is ANQGSEA. Trimming removed 6 bases at V and 8 bases at J, with 14 bases between. CDR3 size: 12 residues. CDR3 bases: TGCAGCGTCCGGACACGGCTGGATGAGCAGTTCTTC. Translation: CSVRTRLDEQFF.

This clonotype appeared many times. This chain joins TRBV19 and TRBJ2-2; TRBD2 aligns across 11 bases. The junction had 4 bases not matched to a gene; V was cut back by 3 bases and J by 4 bases. CDR1 and CDR2 (germline): LNHDA, SQIVND (reference sequence). The CDR3 extends over 16 amino acids. Written as DNA, the CDR3 is TGTGCCAGTAGTATCGGTAGCGGGGGGGCCACCGGGGAGCTGTTTTTT. It is translated as CASSIGSGGATGELFF.

CDR3 protein: CATSDLETGETDTQYF. CDR3 DNA sequence: TGTGCCACCAGTGATTTAGAGACAGGGGAAACAGATACGCAGTATTTT. The rearrangement uses TRBV24-1 and TRBJ2-3; 8 positions agree with TRBD1. CDR3 size: 16 residues. V shed 1 base, J shed 3 bases, and the junction held 5 bases outside the gene matches. The germline V gene encodes CDR1 KGHDR and CDR2 SFDVKD.